Listed below are T cell receptor beta chains from one sample, sequenced in a study of technical replicates of blood from a handful of donors. Sequencing was performed with immunoSEQ multiplex PCR; in TCRdb, only in-frame clones are kept and a portion is missing. Among some 14,000 clones listed, around 80% were seen once. Sequenced sample: PBMCs. The receptor set was obtained from a human donor in good health. Both conserved end residues are part of each CDR3. The D gene is left open where the match is weak. Some rows have no size entry. The others give once, few or many, or a class for an expanded clone.

cdr3_length j_call v_call d_call clone_size cdr3_aa cdr3_nt
14 TRBJ2-5 TRBV6-1 TRBD2 NA CASSSTSGRETQYF TGTGCCAGCAGTTCGACTAGCGGGAGGGAGACCCAGTACTTC
16 TRBJ2-3 TRBV28 NA NA CASTTGGKGITDTQYF TGTGCCAGCACTACCGGTGGGAAGGGGATCACAGATACGCAGTATTTT
13 TRBJ2-7 TRBV2 NA few CASRARRTYEQYF TGTGCCAGCAGGGCCCGCCGAACCTACGAGCAGTACTTC
11 TRBJ2-1 TRBV7-2 NA NA CASSSQGIEFF TGTGCCAGCAGCTCCCAGGGAATCGAGTTCTTC
15 TRBJ2-7 TRBV4-2 NA NA CASSPWLSPNYEQYF TGTGCCAGCAGCCCCTGGCTCAGTCCAAACTACGAGCAGTACTTC
13 TRBJ1-5 TRBV30 NA few CAWSKGDGQPQHF TGTGCCTGGAGTAAGGGGGACGGTCAGCCCCAGCATTTT
14 TRBJ2-7 TRBV19 TRBD1 NA CASSETGGMREQYF TGTGCCAGTAGTGAGACAGGGGGTATGCGCGAGCAGTACTTC
15 TRBJ2-1 TRBV4-2 TRBD2 NA CASSQGGSSYNEQFF TGTGCCAGCAGCCAGGGCGGGAGCTCCTACAATGAGCAGTTCTTC
15 TRBJ2-3 TRBV30 TRBD2 NA CAWKGLAGGGDTQYF TGTGCCTGGAAAGGTCTAGCGGGAGGAGGAGATACGCAGTATTTT
14 TRBJ2-1 TRBV5-1 TRBD1 NA CASSVRDRDNEQFF TGCGCCAGCAGCGTTCGAGACAGGGACAATGAGCAGTTCTTC
12 TRBJ1-2 TRBV2 TRBD1 once CASTPDRGRSTF TGTGCCAGCACCCCGGACAGGGGGCGTTCCACCTTC
18 TRBJ2-7 TRBV6-1 TRBD2 NA CASSEEPAGTSGIYEQYF TGTGCCAGCAGTGAAGAACCGGCCGGGACTAGCGGAATTTACGAGCAGTACTTC
17 TRBJ1-3 TRBV4-2 TRBD1 NA CASSRLGGTGTGNTIYF TGTGCCAGCAGCCGCCTCGGAGGGACAGGGACTGGAAACACCATATATTTT
15 TRBJ1-1 TRBV7-6 TRBD1 few CASSLGGTGYTEAFF TGTGCCAGCAGCTTAGGAGGGACAGGCTACACTGAAGCTTTCTTT
15 TRBJ2-5 TRBV6-5 TRBD2 NA CASSSRLAGMETQYF TGTGCCAGCTCCTCCAGACTAGCGGGGATGGAGACCCAGTACTTC
19 TRBJ1-5 TRBV19 TRBD1 NA CASSEIGDRGWYSNQPQHF TGTGCCAGCTCCGAAATAGGGGACAGGGGATGGTATAGCAATCAGCCCCAGCATTTT
15 TRBJ2-5 TRBV6-6 NA NA CASSYGGRGQETQYF TGTGCCAGCAGTTATGGAGGGCGCGGGCAAGAGACCCAGTACTTC
15 TRBJ1-1 TRBV27 NA NA CASRGLGGLAVEAFF TGTGCCAGCAGGGGGCTGGGGGGACTGGCCGTTGAAGCTTTCTTT
13 TRBJ2-1 TRBV13 TRBD2 NA CASSPGLANEQFF TGTGCCAGCAGCCCGGGACTAGCGAATGAGCAGTTCTTC
12 TRBJ2-5 TRBV7-3 NA NA CASRDSRETQYF TGTGCCAGCAGAGACAGTAGAGAGACCCAGTACTTC
16 TRBJ2-1 TRBV7-8 NA NA CASSPFTGIRYNEQFF TGTGCCAGCAGCCCGTTTACAGGGATAAGATACAATGAGCAGTTCTTC
11 TRBJ1-5 TRBV9 NA NA CASGGQQPQHF TGTGCCAGTGGTGGGCAACAGCCCCAGCATTTT
12 TRBJ2-7 TRBV6-1 NA NA CASSVQGYEQYF TGTGCCAGCAGTGTCCAGGGATACGAGCAGTACTTC
17 TRBJ2-1 TRBV7-6 TRBD1 NA CASSFRDRGRRYNEQFF TGTGCCAGCAGCTTCCGGGACAGGGGCCGTCGGTACAATGAGCAGTTCTTC
17 TRBJ2-7 TRBV25-1 NA medium-sized CASSGIALARGFYEQYF TGTGCCAGCAGTGGAATCGCGTTAGCGCGAGGATTCTACGAGCAGTACTTC
14 TRBJ2-1 TRBV7-6 NA NA CASSFNRAGNEQFF TGTGCCAGCAGCTTTAACAGGGCGGGCAATGAGCAGTTCTTC
16 TRBJ2-1 TRBV5-1 TRBD2 NA CASSLPLAGSYNEQFF TGCGCCAGCAGCTTACCACTAGCGGGCTCCTACAATGAGCAGTTCTTC
15 TRBJ2-2 TRBV29-1 NA NA CSVQTALSNTGELFF TGCAGCGTTCAAACAGCCCTTTCGAACACCGGGGAGCTGTTTTTT
20 TRBJ2-4 TRBV7-8 TRBD2 NA CASSSYRLAGVGGAKNIQYF TGTGCCAGCAGCTCGTACCGACTAGCGGGAGTTGGTGGGGCCAAAAACATTCAGTACTTC